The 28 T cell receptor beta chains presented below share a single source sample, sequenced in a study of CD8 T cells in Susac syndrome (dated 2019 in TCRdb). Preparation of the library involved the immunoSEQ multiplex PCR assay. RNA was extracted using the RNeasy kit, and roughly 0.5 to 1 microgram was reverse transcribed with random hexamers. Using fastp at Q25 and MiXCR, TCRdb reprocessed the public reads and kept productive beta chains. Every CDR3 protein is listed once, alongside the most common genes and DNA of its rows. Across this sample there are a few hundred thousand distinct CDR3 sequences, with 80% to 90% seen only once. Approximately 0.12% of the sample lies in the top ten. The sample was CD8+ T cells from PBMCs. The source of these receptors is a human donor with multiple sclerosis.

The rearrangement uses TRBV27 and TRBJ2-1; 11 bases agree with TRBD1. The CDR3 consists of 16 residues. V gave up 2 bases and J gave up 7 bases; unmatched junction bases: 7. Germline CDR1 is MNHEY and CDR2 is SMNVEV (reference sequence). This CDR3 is CASSLQGQGANNEQFF. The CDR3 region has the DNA TGTGCCAGCAGTTTACAAGGACAGGGGGCGAATAATGAGCAGTTCTTC.

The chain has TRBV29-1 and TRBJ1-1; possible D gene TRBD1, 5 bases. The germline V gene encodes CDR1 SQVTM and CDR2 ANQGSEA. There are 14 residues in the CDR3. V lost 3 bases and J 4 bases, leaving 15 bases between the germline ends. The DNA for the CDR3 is TGCAGCGTTGAGAGGGGTAGTTGGAGCACTGAAGCTTTCTTT. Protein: CSVERGSWSTEAFF.

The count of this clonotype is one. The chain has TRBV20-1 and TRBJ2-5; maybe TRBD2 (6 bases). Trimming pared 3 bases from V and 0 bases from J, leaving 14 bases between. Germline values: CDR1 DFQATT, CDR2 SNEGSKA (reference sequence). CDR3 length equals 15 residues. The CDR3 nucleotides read TGCAGTGCTAGTACCGGAGGGAAGTACCAAGAGACCCAGTACTTC. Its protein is CSASTGGKYQETQYF.

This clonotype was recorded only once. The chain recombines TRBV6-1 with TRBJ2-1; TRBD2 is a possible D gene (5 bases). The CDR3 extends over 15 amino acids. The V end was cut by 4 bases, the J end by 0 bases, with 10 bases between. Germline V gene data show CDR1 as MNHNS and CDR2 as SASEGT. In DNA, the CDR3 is TGTGCCAGCAGTGCTGCGGGCAACTCCTACAATGAGCAGTTCTTC. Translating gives CASSAAGNSYNEQFF.

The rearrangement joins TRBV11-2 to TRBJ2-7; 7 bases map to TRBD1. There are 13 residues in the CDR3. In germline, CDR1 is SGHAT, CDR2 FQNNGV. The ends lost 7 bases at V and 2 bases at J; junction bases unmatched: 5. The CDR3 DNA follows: TGTGCCAGCAACAGGGGAAGCACCTACGAGCAGTACTTC. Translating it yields CASNRGSTYEQYF.

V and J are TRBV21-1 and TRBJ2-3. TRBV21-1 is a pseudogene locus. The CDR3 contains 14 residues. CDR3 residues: CASSKEASTDTQYF. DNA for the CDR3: TGTGCCAGCAGCAAAGAAGCGAGCACAGATACGCAGTATTTT.

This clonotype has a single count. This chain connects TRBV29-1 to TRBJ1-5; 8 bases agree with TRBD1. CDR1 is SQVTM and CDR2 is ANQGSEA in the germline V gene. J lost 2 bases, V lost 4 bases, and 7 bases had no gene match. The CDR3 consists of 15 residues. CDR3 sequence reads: CSVVQGALGNQPQHF. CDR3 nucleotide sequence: TGCAGCGTTGTGCAGGGGGCTCTGGGCAATCAGCCCCAGCATTTT.

CDR3 bases: TGTGCCAGCAGCTTGGGATATAGCGGGAGGGATACGCAGTATTTT. Protein sequence: CASSLGYSGRDTQYF. V usage is TRBV7-3 and J usage is TRBJ2-3; 10 nucleotides line up with TRBD2. Germline CDR1 is SGHTA and CDR2 is FQGTGA. The CDR3 consists of 15 residues. The junction had 6 bases not matched to a gene; V was cut back by 3 bases and J by 6 bases.

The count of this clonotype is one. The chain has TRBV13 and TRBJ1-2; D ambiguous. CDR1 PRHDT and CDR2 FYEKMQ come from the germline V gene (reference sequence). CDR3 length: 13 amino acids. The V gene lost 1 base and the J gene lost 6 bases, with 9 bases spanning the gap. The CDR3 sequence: CASSLEGIHGYTF. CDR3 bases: TGTGCCAGCAGCTTAGAAGGTATCCATGGCTACACCTTC.

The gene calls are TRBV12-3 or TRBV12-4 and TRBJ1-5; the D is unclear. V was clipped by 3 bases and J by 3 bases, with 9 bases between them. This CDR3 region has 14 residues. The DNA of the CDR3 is TGTGCCAGCAGTTTTGTCCAGACCAATCAGCCCCAGCATTTT. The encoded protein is CASSFVQTNQPQHF.

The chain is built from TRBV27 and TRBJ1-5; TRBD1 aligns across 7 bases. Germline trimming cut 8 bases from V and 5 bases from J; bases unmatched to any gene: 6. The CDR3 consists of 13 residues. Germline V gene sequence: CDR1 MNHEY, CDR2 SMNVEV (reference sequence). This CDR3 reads CASGSTGDQPQHF. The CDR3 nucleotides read TGTGCCAGCGGCTCTACAGGGGATCAGCCCCAGCATTTT.

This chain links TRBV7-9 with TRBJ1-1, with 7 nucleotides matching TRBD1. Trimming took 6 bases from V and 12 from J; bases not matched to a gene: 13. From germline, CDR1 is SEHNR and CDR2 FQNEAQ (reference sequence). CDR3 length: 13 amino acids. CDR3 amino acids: CASRPPGTEQPFF. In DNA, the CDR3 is TGTGCCAGCAGACCTCCGGGGACAGAGCAACCTTTCTTT. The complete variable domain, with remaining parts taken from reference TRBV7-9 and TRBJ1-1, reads DTGVSQNPRHKITKRGQNVTFRCDPISEHNRLYWYRQTLGQGPEFLTYFQNEAQLEKSRLLSDRFSAERPKGSFSTLEIQRTEQGDSAMYLCASRPPGTEQPFFGQGTRLTVV.

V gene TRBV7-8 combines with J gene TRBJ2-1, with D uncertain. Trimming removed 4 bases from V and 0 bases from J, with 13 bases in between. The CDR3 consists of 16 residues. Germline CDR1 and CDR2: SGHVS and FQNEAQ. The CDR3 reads CASSSRHQSSYNEQFF. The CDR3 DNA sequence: TGTGCCAGCAGCTCCCGACATCAAAGCTCCTACAATGAGCAGTTCTTC.

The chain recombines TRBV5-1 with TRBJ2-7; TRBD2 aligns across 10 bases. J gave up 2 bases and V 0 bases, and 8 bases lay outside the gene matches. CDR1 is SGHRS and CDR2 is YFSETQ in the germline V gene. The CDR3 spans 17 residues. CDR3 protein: CASSLGTIAGGPYEQYF. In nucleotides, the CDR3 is TGCGCCAGCAGCTTGGGTACCATAGCGGGAGGCCCCTACGAGCAGTACTTC.

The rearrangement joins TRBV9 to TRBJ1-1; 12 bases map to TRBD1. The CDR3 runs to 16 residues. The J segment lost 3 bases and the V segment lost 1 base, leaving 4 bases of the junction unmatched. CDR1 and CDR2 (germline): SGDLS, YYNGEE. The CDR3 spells CASSVTGQGADTEAFF. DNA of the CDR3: TGTGCCAGCAGCGTAACGGGACAGGGGGCGGACACTGAAGCTTTCTTT. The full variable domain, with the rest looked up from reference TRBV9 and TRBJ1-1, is DSGVTQTPKHLITATGQRVTLRCSPRSGDLSVYWYQQSLDQGLQFLIQYYNGEERAKGNILERFSAQQFPDLHSELNLSSLELGDSALYFCASSVTGQGADTEAFFGQGTRLTVV.

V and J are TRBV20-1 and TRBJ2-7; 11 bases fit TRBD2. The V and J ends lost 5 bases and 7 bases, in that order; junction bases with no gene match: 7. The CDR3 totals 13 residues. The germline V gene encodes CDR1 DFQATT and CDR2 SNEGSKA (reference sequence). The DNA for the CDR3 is TGCAGTGCTCCCGTAGCGGGAGGGGGTGAGCAGTACTTC. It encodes CSAPVAGGGEQYF.

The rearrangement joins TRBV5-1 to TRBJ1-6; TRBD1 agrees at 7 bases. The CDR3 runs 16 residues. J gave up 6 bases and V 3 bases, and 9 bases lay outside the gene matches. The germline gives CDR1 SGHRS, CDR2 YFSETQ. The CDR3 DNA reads TGCGCCAGCAGCTGGAGATGGGACAGCACTAATTCACCCCTCCACTTT. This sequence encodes CASSWRWDSTNSPLHF. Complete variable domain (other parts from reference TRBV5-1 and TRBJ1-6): KAGVTQTPRYLIKTRGQQVTLSCSPISGHRSVSWYQQTPGQGLQFLFEYFSETQRNKGNFPGRFSGRQFSNSRSEMNVSTLELGDSALYLCASSWRWDSTNSPLHFGNGTRLTVT.

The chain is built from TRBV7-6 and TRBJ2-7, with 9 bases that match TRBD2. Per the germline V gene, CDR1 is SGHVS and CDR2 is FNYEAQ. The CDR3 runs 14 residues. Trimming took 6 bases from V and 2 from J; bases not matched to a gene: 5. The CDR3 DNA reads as TGTGCCAGCAGTACTAGCGGGCCTCCCTACGAGCAGTACTTC. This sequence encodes CASSTSGPPYEQYF.

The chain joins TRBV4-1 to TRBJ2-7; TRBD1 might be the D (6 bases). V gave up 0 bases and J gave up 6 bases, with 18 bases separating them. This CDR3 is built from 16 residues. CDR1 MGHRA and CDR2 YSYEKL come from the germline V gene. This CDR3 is CASSQDRGQGLREQYF. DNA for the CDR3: TGCGCCAGCAGCCAAGATCGGGGCCAGGGGTTGCGCGAGCAGTACTTC.

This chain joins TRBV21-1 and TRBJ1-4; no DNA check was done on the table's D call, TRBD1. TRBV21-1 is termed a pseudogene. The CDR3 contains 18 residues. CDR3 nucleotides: TGTGCCAGCAGCACTTTTCTGAAGAGGGGGCCAACTAATGAAAAACTGTTTTTT. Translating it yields CASSTFLKRGPTNEKLFF.

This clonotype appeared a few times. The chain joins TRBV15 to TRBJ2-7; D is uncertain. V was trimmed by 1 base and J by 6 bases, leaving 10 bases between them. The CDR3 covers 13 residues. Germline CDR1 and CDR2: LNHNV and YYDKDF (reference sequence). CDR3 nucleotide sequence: TGTGCCACCAGCAGAGGGTTCGCCGGCGAGCAGTACTTC. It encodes CATSRGFAGEQYF.

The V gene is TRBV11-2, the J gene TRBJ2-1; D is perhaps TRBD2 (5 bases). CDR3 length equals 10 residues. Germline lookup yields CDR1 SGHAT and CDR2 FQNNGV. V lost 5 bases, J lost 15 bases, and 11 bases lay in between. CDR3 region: CASSHGIPFF. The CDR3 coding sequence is TGTGCCAGCAGCCACGGGATACCGTTCTTC.

CDR3 sequence reads: CASSFTTGSSYEQYF. In nucleotides, the CDR3 is TGTGCCAGCAGCTTCACCACAGGATCCTCCTACGAGCAGTACTTC. The rearrangement uses TRBV9 and TRBJ2-7, with a weak D call TRBD1 (5 bases). The length of the CDR3 is 15 residues. V dropped 4 bases and J dropped 0 bases, with 14 bases sitting between them. Germline CDR1 SGDLS, CDR2 YYNGEE.

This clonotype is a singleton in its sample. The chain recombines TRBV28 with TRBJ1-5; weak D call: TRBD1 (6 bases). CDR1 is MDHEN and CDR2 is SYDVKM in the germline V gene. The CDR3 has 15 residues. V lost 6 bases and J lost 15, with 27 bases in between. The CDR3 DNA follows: TGTGCCAGCAGCCCGATGACAGGAGAGGGGTTATCTTGGCATTTT. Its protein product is CASSPMTGEGLSWHF.

The CDR3 loop reads CASSLTATGELFF. In nucleotides, the CDR3 is TGTGCCAGCAGCTTAACAGCTACCGGGGAGCTGTTTTTT. The rearrangement uses TRBV7-3 and TRBJ2-2; no firm D call. V lost 0 bases and J 5 bases, leaving 4 bases between the germline ends. The CDR3 has 13 amino acids. Per germline, CDR1 SGHTA and CDR2 FQGTGA.

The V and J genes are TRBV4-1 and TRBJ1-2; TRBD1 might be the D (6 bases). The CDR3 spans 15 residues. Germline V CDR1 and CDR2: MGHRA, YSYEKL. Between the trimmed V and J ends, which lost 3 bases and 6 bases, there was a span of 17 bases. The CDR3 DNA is TGCGCCAGCAGCCAGTCGAGCCGGGACAAAGATGGCTACACCTTC. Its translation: CASSQSSRDKDGYTF.

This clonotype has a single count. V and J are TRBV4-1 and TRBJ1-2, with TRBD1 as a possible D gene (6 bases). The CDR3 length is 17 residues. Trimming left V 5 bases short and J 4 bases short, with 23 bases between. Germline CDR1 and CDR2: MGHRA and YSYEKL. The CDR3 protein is CASSFFPGRQGGYGYTF. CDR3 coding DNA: TGCGCCAGCAGCTTCTTCCCGGGACGTCAAGGGGGCTATGGCTACACCTTC.

For the CDR3, the DNA is TGTGCCATCAGTGAGTCGCAGGGACCTAACACTGAAGCTTTCTTT. It yields the protein CAISESQGPNTEAFF. The J gene is TRBJ1-1, the V gene TRBV10-3; D is perhaps TRBD1 (5 bases). Deletions cut 0 bases from V and 2 bases from J, with 10 bases between. This CDR3 is built from 15 residues. Germline-derived CDR1 and CDR2 are ENHRY and SYGVKD.